The text below deals with one TCR beta chain. Its cognate antigen is unknown. The sample originates from a study of T cell repertoires in cytomegalovirus infection. General study results and limits: Cumulative frequency of public TCR beta families picked out carriers of CMV plus the relevant HLA. The response measured ex vivo was dominated by TCR beta clonotypes (HLA-C-restricted and CMV-specific).

V was pared by 11 bases and J by 6 bases, with 3 bases of the junction left unmatched. The germline V gene encodes CDR1 LNHDA and CDR2 SQIVND (reference sequence). The CDR3 loop spans 11 amino acids. TCRdb ran MiXCR on the reads and lists one entry per CDR3 protein. The sample includes hundreds of thousands of distinct CDR3 sequences, around 32% of them seen just once. The chain recombines TRBV19 with TRBJ2-2; TRBD2 matches 7 bases. The origin of this receptor is a human donor in good health (CMV status not recorded). Some clones in this sample may be carry-over from other donors' samples. The specimen was PBMCs. CDR3 in amino acids: CAARGAGELFF. The CDR3 DNA sequence: TGTGCCGCTCGGGGGGCCGGGGAGCTGTTTTTT.